This T cell receptor beta chain was obtained from a study of shared clonotypes between healthy human individuals. General observations from the study: Tissues were not sampled, only blood, and their repertoires likely differ. Generation of non-shared clonotypes was less probable than generation of clonotypes shared by all four donors. What naive subsets generally showed was a larger estimated richness than memory subsets showed.

The method was immunoSEQ multiplex PCR; TCRdb's version includes in-frame clones alone and lacks a portion of them. Of some 1.5 million clones detected, more than 95% appear once; the ten largest clones hold about 1.2%. The CDR3 is 12 residues long. The V gene's germline CDR1 is SNHLY and CDR2 FYNNEI. Deletions cut 6 bases from V and 5 bases from J, with 10 bases between. CD45RA-negative memory and CD45RA+ naive subsets were split from the CD4+ cells. As concerns this clone: Its antigen is as yet unknown.

The source is a man younger than 40 in good health. The chain employs TRBV2 and TRBJ1-1, with D unclear. The sequenced sample consisted of naive CD4+ T cells sorted from blood. Subset given: CD45RA+ positively selected. CDR3 loop: CASRRDLTEAFF. CDR3 DNA: TGTGCCAGCAGACGCGACTTAACTGAAGCTTTCTTT.